One and the same sample provided the 27 T cell receptor beta chains below, sequenced in a study of shared clonotypes between healthy human individuals. Generated by immunoSEQ multiplex PCR, the TCRdb table keeps only in-frame clones and is missing some. This sample has about 960,000 clones, with 60% to 85% found just once. The sample consisted of memory CD4+ T cells sorted from blood. The sample's subset: CD45RA-negative fraction. All receptors derive from a man aged 18 to 35 in good health.

The rearrangement joins TRBV12-5 to TRBJ2-1, with TRBD2 matching 8 bases. The V and J ends lost 0 bases and 8 bases, in that order; junction bases with no gene match: 12. The CDR3 is 17 residues long. CDR1 and CDR2 (germline): LGHNT, FRNRAP. CDR3 protein: CASGLVRGSGIGDEQFF. The CDR3 DNA sequence: TGTGCTAGTGGTTTGGTAAGGGGTAGCGGGATAGGGGATGAGCAGTTCTTC. Full variable domain (outside the CDR3, taken from reference TRBV12-5 and TRBJ2-1): DARVTQTPRHKVTEMGQEVTMRCQPILGHNTVFWYRQTMMQGLELLAYFRNRAPLDDSGMPKDRFSAEMPDATLATLKIQPSEPRDSAVYFCASGLVRGSGIGDEQFFGPGTRLTVL.

Notes on this clone: Other nucleotide sequences from this sample produce the same CDR3. CDR3 residues: CASSLEGTVTEAFF. DNA of the CDR3: TGTGCCAGCAGCTTAGAGGGTACAGTCACTGAAGCTTTCTTT. The chain has TRBV7-2 and TRBJ1-1; no firm D call. CDR3 size: 14 residues. Looked up from germline, CDR1 is SGHTA and CDR2 is FQGNSA. V gave up 1 base and J gave up 4 bases, with 10 bases separating them.

With respect to this clone: This sample also contains other DNA sequences that code for the same CDR3. The chain carries TRBV9 and TRBJ1-5; a weak D match, TRBD1 (6 bases). Germline V gene sequence: CDR1 SGDLS, CDR2 YYNGEE. The CDR3 is 15 amino acids. V dropped 0 bases and J dropped 2 bases, with 9 bases sitting between them. The CDR3 DNA reads TGTGCCAGCAGCGTAGGCGGGGGCGGCAATCAGCCCCAGCATTTT. Translating it yields CASSVGGGGNQPQHF.

The DNA of the CDR3 is TGTGCCAGCAGCTTAGGATCTAGCGGTTTTAGGAATGAGCAGTTCTTC. This codes for CASSLGSSGFRNEQFF. The chain employs TRBV11-3 and TRBJ2-1; 7 bases align to TRBD2. Losses at the gene ends were 1 base for V and 7 bases for J; bases not matched to a gene: 10. This CDR3 has 16 amino acids. Germline loops: CDR1 SGHNT, CDR2 YENEEA.

This clone was observed a few times. The chain is built from TRBV2 and TRBJ1-6; 9 bases map to TRBD1. The ends lost 7 bases at V and 11 bases at J; junction bases unmatched: 12. CDR1 is SNHLY and CDR2 is FYNNEI in the germline V gene. The CDR3 loop spans 15 amino acids. The CDR3 DNA follows: TGTGCCAGCAAGACGGCGGGACAGGGATTAACACCCCTCCACTTT. Protein product: CASKTAGQGLTPLHF. The full variable domain, rest sourced from reference TRBV2 and TRBJ1-6, is EPEVTQTPSHQVTQMGQEVILRCVPISNHLYFYWYRQILGQKVEFLVSFYNNEISEKSEIFDDQFSVERPDGSNFTLKIRSTKLEDSAMYFCASKTAGQGLTPLHFGNGTRLTVT.

This rearrangement joins TRBV2 to TRBJ1-2; no reliable D call. Trimming removed 7 bases at V and 2 bases at J, with 14 bases between. Germline V gene lookup returns CDR1 SNHLY and CDR2 FYNNEI. This CDR3 is built from 14 residues. The DNA for the CDR3 is TGTGCCAGCAAATCAAACGGGAACAACTATGGCTACACCTTC. Amino acids: CASKSNGNNYGYTF.

The V and J genes are TRBV2 and TRBJ1-2; the D is unclear. Germline assignment: CDR1 SNHLY and CDR2 FYNNEI. The CDR3 is 15 residues long. Between the trimmed V and J ends, which lost 6 bases and 2 bases, there was a span of 16 bases. The CDR3: CASREDGPSNYGYTF. CDR3 nucleotide sequence: TGTGCCAGCAGAGAGGACGGCCCGAGCAACTATGGCTACACCTTC.

The chain employs TRBV7-9 and TRBJ2-5; TRBD2 might be the D (5 bases). The J call may be mistaken, given a closer DNA end match to TRBJ2-7. Looked up from germline, CDR1 is SEHNR and CDR2 is FQNEAQ (reference sequence). The CDR3 is 12 residues long. For the CDR3, the DNA is TGTGCCACCGGACGGGATTCCTACGAGCAGTACTTC. Translation: CATGRDSYEQYF.

V is TRBV2 and J is TRBJ2-7; D unresolved. V shed 7 bases and J shed 6 bases, with 16 bases lying between them. Germline V lookup: CDR1 SNHLY, CDR2 FYNNEI. The CDR3 sequence is 13 residues long. The CDR3, as DNA: TGTGCCAGCACTTATTATGAACTTGGCGAGCAGTACTTC. It is translated as CASTYYELGEQYF.

Worth noting for this clone: This same CDR3 is encoded by further DNA sequences in the sample. V is TRBV5-1 and J is TRBJ2-7; D remains unclear. Looked up from germline, CDR1 is SGHRS and CDR2 is YFSETQ. V was pared by 0 bases and J by 1 base, with 5 bases between. The CDR3 loop spans 13 amino acids. CDR3 in amino acids: CASSLGRSYEQYF. CDR3 nucleotides: TGCGCCAGCAGCTTGGGACGGTCCTACGAGCAGTACTTC.

The chain has TRBV27 and TRBJ1-2; 8 bases map to TRBD1. Unmatched junction bases numbered 3, after V lost 4 bases and J lost 8 bases. The length of the CDR3 is 12 residues. Per germline, CDR1 MNHEY and CDR2 SMNVEV (reference sequence). As DNA, the CDR3 is TGTGCCAGCAGTTACGGACAGGGCGGCTACACCTTC. Translating gives CASSYGQGGYTF.

This clone was seen a single time. V is TRBV11-2 and J is TRBJ2-3; 7 positions match TRBD2. Germline assignment: CDR1 SGHAT and CDR2 FQNNGV. J lost 4 bases, V lost 0 bases, and 1 base had no gene match. The CDR3 covers 14 residues. For the CDR3, the DNA is TGTGCCAGCAGCTTAGATCGGGGGGCAGATACGCAGTATTTT. This encodes CASSLDRGADTQYF.

This clone was observed a single time. The chain carries TRBV19 and TRBJ2-4, with 11 bases that match TRBD2. This CDR3 contains 17 residues. V gave up 10 bases and J gave up 6 bases; unmatched junction bases: 17. From germline, CDR1 is LNHDA and CDR2 SQIVND (reference sequence). CDR3 sequence: CATRTSGPSRMGNIQYF. Here the CDR3 DNA reads TGTGCCACCCGGACTAGCGGGCCTAGCCGAATGGGAAACATTCAGTACTTC.

The gene calls are TRBV5-1 and TRBJ2-7, with a tentative D call TRBD1 (5 bases). The V and J ends lost 3 bases and 0 bases respectively, with 13 bases between them. Germline loops: CDR1 SGHRS, CDR2 YFSETQ. The CDR3 has 15 amino acids. The CDR3 protein is CASSSGHTNSYEQYF. Written as DNA, the CDR3 is TGCGCCAGCAGCTCCGGACATACGAACTCCTACGAGCAGTACTTC.

This clone has more than one count but fewer than ten. The gene calls are TRBV7-9 and TRBJ1-1; 9 nucleotides agree with TRBD1. The trim removed 2 bases at V and 12 bases at J, leaving 10 bases unmatched. The CDR3 runs 14 residues. The germline gives CDR1 SEHNR, CDR2 FQNEAQ (reference sequence). CDR3 bases: TGTGCCAGCAGCTTAATATCGGACAGGGGCAATACTTTCTTT. Its translation: CASSLISDRGNTFF. The full variable domain, rest sourced from reference TRBV7-9 and TRBJ1-1, is DTGVSQNPRHKITKRGQNVTFRCDPISEHNRLYWYRQTLGQGPEFLTYFQNEAQLEKSRLLSDRFSAERPKGSFSTLEIQRTEQGDSAMYLCASSLISDRGNTFFGQGTRLTVV.

The chain is built from TRBV6-5 and TRBJ1-2, with D possibly matching TRBD1 (5 bases). Germline V lookup: CDR1 MNHEY, CDR2 SVGAGI. V lost 7 bases to trimming and J lost 11 bases, with 20 bases between them. The CDR3 spans 13 residues. The DNA of the CDR3 is TGTGCCAGCAATCCGGGGCAGGGTTTTGGATACACCTTC. Protein sequence: CASNPGQGFGYTF.

About this clone itself: This sample also contains other DNA sequences that code for the same CDR3. The chain uses TRBV18 and TRBJ2-3; no reliable D call. The CDR3 loop spans 13 amino acids. Looked up from germline, CDR1 is KGHSH and CDR2 is LQKENI. Trimming took off 0 bases at V and 5 bases at J, with 6 bases between the two ends. The CDR3 loop reads CASSPPVGDTQYF. The DNA for the CDR3 is TGTGCCAGCTCACCACCGGTAGGAGATACGCAGTATTTT.

This clone was counted ten times or more. The V call is TRBV2, the J call TRBJ2-3, with 9 bases matching TRBD1. This CDR3 contains 14 residues. The V segment lost 4 bases and the J segment 5 bases; nucleotides outside the gene matches: 4. Germline V gene sequence: CDR1 SNHLY, CDR2 FYNNEI. The CDR3 bases are TGTGCCAGCAGTGTACAGGGGGCGGAAGATACGCAGTATTTT. This gives the protein CASSVQGAEDTQYF.

This chain joins TRBV6-1 and TRBJ1-2, with D unclear. This CDR3 has 12 residues. The germline V gene has CDR1 MNHNS and CDR2 SASEGT. V shed 5 bases and J shed 5 bases, with 9 bases lying between them. CDR3 protein: CASSPRAYGYTF. In nucleotides, the CDR3 is TGTGCCAGCAGTCCCCGGGCGTATGGCTACACCTTC.

This rearrangement joins TRBV5-6 to TRBJ1-4; D gene ambiguous. Trimming cost V 1 base and J 8 bases, with 6 bases left between them. CDR1 SGHDT and CDR2 YYEEEE come from the germline V gene. CDR3 length: 12 amino acids. This CDR3 reads CASSLSAEKLFF. The CDR3 DNA reads TGTGCCAGCAGCTTGAGCGCGGAAAAACTGTTTTTT.

This clone was detected only a few times. The chain couples TRBV19 to TRBJ2-1; D unresolved. Germline V gene lookup returns CDR1 LNHDA and CDR2 SQIVND (reference sequence). V was trimmed by 2 bases and J by 9 bases, leaving 11 bases between them. The CDR3 consists of 13 residues. The CDR3 reads CASSIRSNTEQFF. The CDR3 DNA follows: TGTGCCAGTAGTATACGGAGTAATACTGAGCAGTTCTTC.

The V call is TRBV5-4, the J call TRBJ2-7; 7 bases agree with TRBD1. Trimming at V came to 3 bases and at J to 2 bases, leaving 8 bases not matched to a gene. Germline CDR1 and CDR2: SGHNT and YYREEE (reference sequence). CDR3 length: 15 amino acids. The CDR3 is CASSSIDRVAYEQYF. The CDR3 DNA follows: TGTGCCAGCAGCTCAATCGACAGGGTGGCCTACGAGCAGTACTTC. Complete variable domain (other parts from reference TRBV5-4 and TRBJ2-7): ETGVTQSPTHLIKTRGQQVTLRCSSQSGHNTVSWYQQALGQGPQFIFQYYREEENGRGNFPPRFSGLQFPNYSSELNVNALELDDSALYLCASSSIDRVAYEQYFGPGTRLTVT.

The V call is TRBV4-1, the J call TRBJ1-5; D might be TRBD1 (6 bases). Trimming pared 1 base from V and 9 bases from J, leaving 19 bases between. This CDR3 spans 16 amino acids. The germline V gene encodes CDR1 MGHRA and CDR2 YSYEKL. The CDR3 region is CASSQGGGRGERPQHF. The CDR3 DNA sequence: TGCGCCAGCAGCCAAGGGGGGGGGCGCGGTGAACGGCCCCAGCATTTT.

This sequence joins TRBV7-9 and TRBJ1-4; 7 nucleotides line up with TRBD1. The germline CDR1 and CDR2 sequences are SEHNR and FQNEAQ (reference sequence). The CDR3 is made up of 15 amino acids. V lost 7 bases and J lost 6; bases outside the gene matches: 11. CDR3 region: CASTLPGQNHEKLFF. In DNA, the CDR3 is TGTGCCAGCACCTTGCCGGGACAGAACCATGAAAAACTGTTTTTT.

V gene TRBV7-2 combines with J gene TRBJ2-5; the match to TRBD1 covers 11 bases. There are 15 residues in the CDR3. Germline values: CDR1 SGHTA, CDR2 FQGNSA. The junction had 4 bases not matched to a gene; V was cut back by 3 bases and J by 4 bases. The CDR3 protein is CASSFTGTGGETQYF. The CDR3 bases are TGTGCCAGCAGCTTCACGGGGACAGGGGGAGAGACCCAGTACTTC.

V is TRBV7-2 and J is TRBJ2-1; possibly TRBD2 for D (5 bases). Germline values: CDR1 SGHTA, CDR2 FQGNSA. The V and J ends lost 0 bases and 8 bases respectively, with 11 bases between them. The CDR3 is made up of 14 amino acids. CDR3 sequence: CASSLAARADEQFF. DNA for the CDR3: TGTGCCAGCAGCTTAGCGGCGCGGGCGGATGAGCAGTTCTTC.

J is TRBJ2-1 and V is TRBV19, with TRBD2 identical over 11 bases. Unmatched junction bases numbered 2, after V lost 4 bases and J lost 3 bases. The CDR3 is 15 amino acids. Per germline, CDR1 LNHDA and CDR2 SQIVND (reference sequence). CDR3 in amino acids: CASSRLAGFYNEQFF. In DNA, the CDR3 is TGTGCCAGTAGTAGACTAGCGGGGTTCTACAATGAGCAGTTCTTC.